This T cell receptor (beta chain) came from a study of cytomegalovirus exposure and HLA in healthy donors. Study information: The same platform as the roughly 630 first-cohort repertoires was used for the roughly 130 validation repertoires, a later analysis reported. Study-level points and caveats: Altogether, 150 or so TCR beta chains were recorded as cytomegalovirus-associated. Subsequent analysis revealed that first-cohort TCR clusters tended to co-occur in the roughly 120 validation repertoires. There were some public TCRs occurring in many donors, but most TCR sequences were rare.

A remark on this clone: What it binds is unknown.

Assay: immunoSEQ multiplex PCR; the TCRdb copy retains only in-frame clones and omits some. Here the sample spans roughly 76,000 clones, 94% being singletons. The CDR3 extends over 14 amino acids. V trimming: 6 bases; J trimming: 6 bases; junction bases outside the gene matches: 10. CDR1 and CDR2 from the germline V gene are SGDLS and YYNGEE. This TCR came from a man aged 18 to 29 in good health and CMV-seropositive. The chain is built from TRBV9 and TRBJ1-2; 8 bases fit TRBD1. Sequencing was done on a sample of PBMCs. The DNA of the CDR3 is TGTGCCAGCACCCCTCCCCGGGACAGGAATGGCTACACCTTC. Encoded protein: CASTPPRDRNGYTF.